These T cell receptor beta chains were read from a single sample in a study of shared clonotypes between healthy human individuals. TCRdb's table, derived via immunoSEQ multiplex PCR, lists solely in-frame clones and lacks some. Here the sample spans about 2,500,000 clones, more than 80% being singletons. The sequenced sample consisted of naive CD4+ T cells sorted from blood. Receptor source: a man in his late teens or twenties in good health. Both conserved end residues are part of each CDR3. Fields, in order: D gene, V gene, clone size, J gene, CDR3 DNA, CDR3 protein. The D gene is left open where the match is weak. Size tells how often a clone was seen (once, few, many) or the class of an expanded clone, and some rows leave it out.

>TRBD2|TRBV6-5|-|TRBJ2-1
TGTGCCAGCAACCCCGGGACTAGAATCCATGAGCAGTTCTTC
CASNPGTRIHEQFF
>-|TRBV7-9|-|TRBJ1-2
TGTGCCAGCAGCTACCGACAGGCGCACTATGGCTACACCTTC
CASSYRQAHYGYTF
>TRBD1|TRBV6-5|-|TRBJ1-1
TGTGCCAGCAGTTACATGACAGGGGGCCCCCACACTGAAGCTTTCTTT
CASSYMTGGPHTEAFF
>-|TRBV29-1|-|TRBJ1-2
TGCAGCGCCTCCCCTCGACTTGCGGATGGCTACACCTTC
CSASPRLADGYTF
>-|TRBV30|-|TRBJ2-2
TGTGCCTGGAGTCAGACTAGTCTAGTTGGGGAGCTGTTTTTT
CAWSQTSLVGELFF
>TRBD1|TRBV19|-|TRBJ1-6
TGTGCCAGTAGTACTTCGACAGGGGGGGTTTCACCCCTCCACTTT
CASSTSTGGVSPLHF
>-|TRBV19|-|TRBJ1-2
TGTGCCAGTAGTATAGACCCGGACACCTATGGCTACACCTTC
CASSIDPDTYGYTF
>-|TRBV19|-|TRBJ1-1
TGTGCCAGTAGTATTGGGGCAGGTAACATGAACACTGAAGCTTTCTTT
CASSIGAGNMNTEAFF
>TRBD2|TRBV2|-|TRBJ2-5
TGTGCCAGCAGTGTGCGAGCGGGAGCGGGGGAGACCCAGTACTTC
CASSVRAGAGETQYF
>TRBD2|TRBV5-1|-|TRBJ2-3
TGCGCCAGCAGCCCCCCAGCGGGGGGTGGAGATACGCAGTATTTT
CASSPPAGGGDTQYF
>TRBD1|TRBV19|few|TRBJ2-7
TGTGCCAGTAGTCCGGACAGGGGGAACGAGCAGTACTTC
CASSPDRGNEQYF
>-|TRBV18|-|TRBJ1-1
TGTGCCAGCTCATATGATGACACTGAAGCTTTCTTT
CASSYDDTEAFF
>TRBD1|TRBV25-1|few|TRBJ1-6
TGTGCCACCTCGGACAGGGTTGATTCACCCCTCCACTTT
CATSDRVDSPLHF
>-|TRBV27|-|TRBJ1-1
TGTGCCAGCAGCTTTCTAAGCAGGGTTCCTGAAGCTTTCTTT
CASSFLSRVPEAFF
>-|TRBV10-1|-|TRBJ2-2
TGCGCCAGCAGTCCCGACGGGAAAGGATTCTCCGGGGAGCTGTTTTTT
CASSPDGKGFSGELFF
>TRBD1|TRBV30|-|TRBJ1-5
TGTGCCTTGACAGGGGGTCGCAATCAGCCCCAGCATTTT
CALTGGRNQPQHF
>-|TRBV6-5|-|TRBJ2-6
TGTGCCAGCAGTTACGTTGGCTCTGGGGCCAACGTCCTGACTTTC
CASSYVGSGANVLTF
>TRBD2|TRBV2|-|TRBJ2-1
TGTGCCAGCAGGCCCGGGACTAGCGGGAGTAGGGAGCAGTTCTTC
CASRPGTSGSREQFF
>TRBD2|TRBV6-4|once|TRBJ2-3
TGTGCCAGCAGTGCCGACCCCTTGGCCGCGGGAGGGGATACGCAGTATTTT
CASSADPLAAGGDTQYF
>-|TRBV28|-|TRBJ2-3
TGTGCCAGCAGTTTGGAAGGAAGGGCAAGCACAGATACGCAGTATTTT
CASSLEGRASTDTQYF
>TRBD1|TRBV6-5|-|TRBJ1-1
TGTGCCAGCAGTTACGCGGGACAGATGAACACTGAAGCTTTCTTT
CASSYAGQMNTEAFF
>TRBD1|TRBV5-6|-|TRBJ1-4
TGTGCCAGCAGGGCCTCCGGGACAGGGTACTCCGATCGAAAACTGTTTTTT
CASRASGTGYSDRKLFF
>-|TRBV5-1|-|TRBJ1-1
TGCGCCAGCAGCTTGGCCGGGGGGTTTCCCACTGAAGCTTTCTTT
CASSLAGGFPTEAFF
>TRBD2|TRBV29-1|-|TRBJ2-1
TGCAGCGTCGCCGCCGGGGGGTCCGAGCAGTTCTTC
CSVAAGGSEQFF
>-|TRBV27|once|TRBJ2-3
TGTGCCAGCAGTTTAAGACTGCGCACAGATACGCAGTATTTT
CASSLRLRTDTQYF
>-|TRBV30|once|TRBJ2-7
TGTGCCTGGAGTGTGGGGCACTCCTACGAGCAGTACTTC
CAWSVGHSYEQYF
>-|TRBV7-7|-|TRBJ2-2
TGTGCTAGCAGCTTAGACTCAGGGGTCACCGGGGAGCTGTTTTTT
CASSLDSGVTGELFF
>TRBD1|TRBV7-9|-|TRBJ1-2
TGTGCCAGCAGCGAACAGGGGGCTGGTGGCTACACCTTC
CASSEQGAGGYTF
>TRBD1|TRBV10-3|-|TRBJ2-7
TGTGCCATCAGTGAGGGGACAGGGGGCTGGGAGCAGTACTTC
CAISEGTGGWEQYF
>-|TRBV27|-|TRBJ2-7
TGTGCCAGCAAAAAGACAGAGACCTCCTACGAGCAGTACTTC
CASKKTETSYEQYF
>TRBD1|TRBV5-1|-|TRBJ2-2
TGCGCCAGCAGCTTGGGTAGACAGGGAAGTGCCGGGGAGCTGTTTTTT
CASSLGRQGSAGELFF
>-|TRBV27|few|TRBJ1-1
TGTGCCATCGGGGGACCATTAGGGACTGAAGCTTTCTTT
CAIGGPLGTEAFF
>-|TRBV28|-|TRBJ2-3
TGTGCCAGCAGTTCAAAGGGAGATACGCAGTATTTT
CASSSKGDTQYF
>-|TRBV5-6|-|TRBJ1-2
TGTGCCAGCAGCTTGGCCGGGTCGGGGGGCCACGGCTACACCTTC
CASSLAGSGGHGYTF
>-|TRBV10-3|-|TRBJ1-1
TGTGCCACTGGACTCGGGGGTGTCACTGAAGCTTTCTTT
CATGLGGVTEAFF
>-|TRBV4-3|-|TRBJ1-2
TGCGCCAGCAGCCAAGCCACACTTAACTATGGCTACACCTTC
CASSQATLNYGYTF
>TRBD2|TRBV7-2|-|TRBJ2-3
TGTGCCAGCAGCTTAGTCGTTCTAGCGGGAGGCCGCACAGATACGCAGTATTTT
CASSLVVLAGGRTDTQYF
>-|TRBV30|-|TRBJ2-1
TGTGCCTGGAGTGCCTTCCGTGGGGATGAGCAGTTCTTC
CAWSAFRGDEQFF
>TRBD2|TRBV10-3|-|TRBJ2-1
TGTGCCATCAGTCAACTAGCGGGAGCTTCAATTGAGCAGTTCTTC
CAISQLAGASIEQFF
>-|TRBV6-5|-|TRBJ1-1
TGTGCCAGCAGGAACAGGGTGGCCACTGAAGCTTTCTTT
CASRNRVATEAFF
>TRBD2|TRBV9|-|TRBJ2-5
TGTGCCAGCAGCACGGGACTAGCGGGACTCCGGCAAGAGACCCAGTACTTC
CASSTGLAGLRQETQYF
>TRBD2|TRBV7-2|once|TRBJ2-7
TGTGCCAGCAGCCTAACTCGAGCAATAGCGGGAGGGAGTTCCGAGCAGTACTTC
CASSLTRAIAGGSSEQYF
>-|TRBV7-9|-|TRBJ2-2
TGTGCCAGCAGCCCACAGGTCACCGGGGAGCTGTTTTTT
CASSPQVTGELFF
>-|TRBV11-2|-|TRBJ1-4
TGTGCCAGCAGCTCAGGACAGCTATTAAATGAAAAACTGTTTTTT
CASSSGQLLNEKLFF
>TRBD2|TRBV5-4|-|TRBJ2-7
TGTGCCAGCAGCTTGAGCGGGGGGTACGAGCAGTACTTC
CASSLSGGYEQYF
>-|TRBV6-5|-|TRBJ2-5
TGTGCCAGCAGCCTCAGGGGGGCGCGGGAGACCCAGTACTTC
CASSLRGARETQYF
>TRBD2|TRBV5-1|-|TRBJ2-7
TGCGCCAGCAGCGTCCGGACTAGCGGGAGCTCCTACGAGCAGTACTTC
CASSVRTSGSSYEQYF
>-|TRBV4-3|-|TRBJ2-2
TGCGCCAGCAGCCAAGGGTCCCTCACCGGGGAGCTGTTTTTT
CASSQGSLTGELFF
>-|TRBV7-2|-|TRBJ1-1
TGTGCCAGCAGCTTACGGGCGCCGATTGGTGAAGCTTTCTTT
CASSLRAPIGEAFF
>-|TRBV6-5|once|TRBJ1-2
TGTGCCAGCAGTTACGGGGCGGTAGCTGGTGGCTACACCTTC
CASSYGAVAGGYTF